Described below is a single T cell receptor (beta chain) sequence and its context. Its antigen remains unknown. Germline loops: CDR1 MDHEN, CDR2 SYDVKM. This CDR3 comprises 14 residues. Trimming left V 5 bases short and J 4 bases short, with 14 bases between. The source of the sample is a study of cytomegalovirus exposure and HLA in healthy donors. PCR used 60 Vbeta primers and 13 Jbeta primers. Measured with immunoSEQ multiplex PCR; TCRdb has only the in-frame clones, and not every one. Here the sample spans 100,000 to 150,000 clones, 72% being singletons. Donors were nominally healthy when sampled, though unrecorded immune exposures were likely. General study findings and limits: Trimming of TCR beta V- and J-genes showed a link, identified in a later analysis, to a missense DCLRE1C variant. The records held CMV serostatus as the only immune exposure information.

The chain carries TRBV28 and TRBJ1-1, with TRBD1 as a possible D gene (6 bases). Input material: PBMCs. The receptor's source is a man aged 25 to 40 in good health and CMV-seronegative. The CDR3 bases are TGTGCCAGCAGTCCCCCCGACAGGCTCACTGAAGCTTTCTTT. Amino acids: CASSPPDRLTEAFF.